Presented here are 5 T cell receptor beta chains from one specimen sequenced in a study of PD-1 blockade in classical Hodgkin lymphoma. Exposure to brentuximab vedotin varied, and each patient had relapsed following autologous stem cell transplantation. Here immunoSEQ multiplex PCR was the method, and the copy in TCRdb shows in-frame clones only, minus some. The repertoire consists of about 28,000 clones, with under 85% occurring once and the leading ten covering 30% to 45%. The source was peripheral blood mononuclear cells (PBMCs), collected before the second cycle of nivolumab. Receptor source: a human donor with classical Hodgkin lymphoma.

As DNA, the CDR3 is TGTGCCAGCAGCCGCCGGGGGGGTGCTGAAGCTTTCTTT. Translation gives CASSRRGGAEAFF. The rearrangement uses TRBV5-6 and TRBJ1-1, with D possibly matching TRBD1 (5 bases). V dropped 4 bases and J dropped 6 bases, with 13 bases sitting between them. Germline V gene sequence: CDR1 SGHDT, CDR2 YYEEEE. The CDR3 has 13 residues.

In this sample, this clone turned up once. J is TRBJ1-2 and V is TRBV14; D ambiguous. The CDR3 sequence is 15 residues long. Trimming took off 6 bases at V and 2 bases at J, with 16 bases between the two ends. Per germline, CDR1 SGHDN and CDR2 FVKESK. The CDR3 is CASSRFAQWNYGYTF. The CDR3 DNA sequence: TGTGCCAGCAGTCGGTTCGCTCAATGGAACTATGGCTACACCTTC.

This clone was counted a single time. This chain connects TRBV4-3 to TRBJ1-4, with D possibly matching TRBD1 (6 bases). The CDR3 sequence is 14 residues long. Trimming left V 0 bases short and J 6 bases short, with 8 bases between. CDR1 and CDR2 from the germline V gene are LGHNA and YSLEER. CDR3 region: CASSQDGGYEKLFF. In DNA form, the CDR3 reads TGCGCCAGCAGCCAAGACGGGGGCTATGAAAAACTGTTTTTT.

This clone was counted once. The V and J genes are TRBV29-1 and TRBJ2-5; D possibly uses TRBD1 or TRBD2 (6 bases each). This CDR3 contains 13 residues. Germline V gene sequence: CDR1 SQVTM, CDR2 ANQGSEA. V was shortened by 7 bases and J by 5 bases, with 17 bases between the two germline ends. The CDR3 DNA reads as TGCAGCGCCAAAGGGGGGCGCGGGGAGACCCAGTACTTC. It specifies CSAKGGRGETQYF.

This clone was detected a few times. The chain employs TRBV4-3 and TRBJ1-2; D is uncertain. CDR1 LGHNA and CDR2 YSLEER come from the germline V gene. V gave up 1 base and J gave up 2 bases, with 11 bases separating them. This CDR3 has 15 residues. CDR3 region: CASSQGGGPNYGYTF. The DNA for the CDR3 is TGCGCCAGCAGCCAAGGGGGAGGACCCAACTATGGCTACACCTTC.